The clone carrying this T cell receptor beta chain came up many times. The authors made TCR cDNA by 5'RACE template switching, adding a universal primer site and UMIs. TCRdb reanalysed the 5' RACE reads using MiXCR and keeps one entry per CDR3 protein. The table records approximately 13,000 distinct CDR3 sequences, 4% to 6% of them present only once. This sample was included in a study of T cells after yellow fever vaccination. The wider study: Sorting on CD3, CD45RA, CCR7 and CD95 yielded EM, EMRA, CM and Tscm memory subsets. SMART-Seq v4 Ultra Low Input prepared the low-cell-number fractions.

Trimming took 6 bases from V and 5 from J, leaving 13 bases between them. Germline V gene data show CDR1 as MNHEY and CDR2 as SVGAGI. The CDR3 runs 13 residues. Specimen: PBMCs, either bulk or a sorted T-cell subset (CD4+, CD8+, memory, or dextramer-sorted; not recorded which), collected 45 days after the yellow fever booster vaccination. This clonotype was sampled from a man younger than 40 who received the YFV17D yellow fever vaccine. The chain couples TRBV6-5 to TRBJ2-5, with a weak D call TRBD1 (5 bases). For the CDR3, the DNA is TGTGCCAGCAGGTCGAGCCCAGGGGAGACCCAGTACTTC. Translating gives CASRSSPGETQYF.